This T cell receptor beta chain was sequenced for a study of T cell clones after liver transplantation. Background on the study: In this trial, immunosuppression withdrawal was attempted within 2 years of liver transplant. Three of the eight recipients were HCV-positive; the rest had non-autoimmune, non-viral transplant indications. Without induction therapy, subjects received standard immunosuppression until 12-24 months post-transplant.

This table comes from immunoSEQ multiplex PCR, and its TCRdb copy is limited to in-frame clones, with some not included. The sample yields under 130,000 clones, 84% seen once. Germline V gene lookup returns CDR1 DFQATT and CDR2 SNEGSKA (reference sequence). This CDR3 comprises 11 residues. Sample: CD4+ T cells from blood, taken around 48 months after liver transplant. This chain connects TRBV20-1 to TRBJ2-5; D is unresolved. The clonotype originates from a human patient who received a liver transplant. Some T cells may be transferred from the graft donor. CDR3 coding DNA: TGCATCGCCGCTCAAGGGGAGACCCAGTACTTC. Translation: CIAAQGETQYF.